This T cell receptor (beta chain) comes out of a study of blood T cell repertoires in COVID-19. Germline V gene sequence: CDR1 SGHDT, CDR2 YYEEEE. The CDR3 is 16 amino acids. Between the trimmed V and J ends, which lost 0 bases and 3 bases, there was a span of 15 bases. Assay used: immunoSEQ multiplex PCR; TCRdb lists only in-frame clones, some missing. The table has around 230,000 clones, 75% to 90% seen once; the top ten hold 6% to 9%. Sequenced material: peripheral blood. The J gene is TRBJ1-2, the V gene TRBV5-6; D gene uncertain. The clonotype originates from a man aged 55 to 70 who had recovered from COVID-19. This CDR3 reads CASSLAVLTSDYGYTF. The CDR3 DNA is TGTGCCAGCAGCTTGGCAGTTCTGACTTCCGACTATGGCTACACCTTC.